These 12 T cell receptor beta chains were sequenced from one sample in a study of T cell repertoires and HLA-DP antigens. These receptors lack a known antigen. TCRdb's copy holds only in-frame clones and misses some; the assay was immunoSEQ multiplex PCR. Here the sample spans approximately 86,000 clones, about 89% being singletons. Sequences were obtained from CD4+ T cells from PBMCs. The receptors derive from a man aged 45-65 years in good health and CMV-seronegative.

The rearrangement joins TRBV6-1 to TRBJ1-2; no reliable D call. Germline CDR1 is MNHNS and CDR2 is SASEGT. This CDR3 has 15 amino acids. Trimming shortened V by 2 bases and J by 7 bases, and 17 bases separated the two germline ends. CDR3 DNA sequence: TGTGCCAGCAGTGAAACAGTTCAGACTTTAAGTGGCTACACCTTC. Amino acid sequence: CASSETVQTLSGYTF.

V is TRBV15 and J is TRBJ2-1, with 9 positions matching TRBD1. Germline V gene lookup returns CDR1 LNHNV and CDR2 YYDKDF (reference sequence). Losses at the gene ends were 7 bases for V and 8 bases for J; bases not matched to a gene: 18. This CDR3 is 17 amino acids long. CDR3 sequence reads: CATTEEARTGVFDEQFF. The CDR3 DNA sequence: TGTGCCACCACCGAAGAGGCTAGGACAGGGGTTTTCGATGAGCAGTTCTTC.

This chain uses TRBV7-3 with TRBJ1-1; a weak D match, TRBD1 (6 bases). Per the germline V gene, CDR1 is SGHTA and CDR2 is FQGTGA. V lost 5 bases, J lost 4 bases, and 20 bases lay in between. This CDR3 is 16 amino acids long. The CDR3: CASSHALTGSGTEAFF. The CDR3 coding sequence is TGTGCCAGCAGCCATGCGTTAACAGGGTCAGGCACTGAAGCTTTCTTT.

CDR3 protein: CARSLGTSGGETQYF. The CDR3 DNA sequence: TGTGCCAGAAGCTTAGGGACTAGCGGGGGAGAGACCCAGTACTTC. The chain employs TRBV7-5 and TRBJ2-5; TRBD2 was called by the table and not checked on the DNA. TRBV7-5 is assigned pseudogene status. The CDR3 is made up of 15 amino acids.

This clone has only a few counts. Other DNA sequences of this sample code for an identical CDR3. The V call is TRBV29-1, the J call TRBJ2-1; 9 nucleotides line up with TRBD2. The CDR3 length is 19 residues. The V gene end was trimmed by 0 bases and the J gene end by 7 bases; junction bases not matched to a gene: 19. Per germline, CDR1 SQVTM and CDR2 ANQGSEA. This chain's CDR3 is CSVEERGGGRPQGGNEQFF. The CDR3 nucleotides read TGCAGCGTTGAAGAGCGGGGGGGCGGGAGGCCGCAGGGAGGGAATGAGCAGTTCTTC.

The CDR3 DNA reads as TGTGCCAGCAGCTTGGCGGCCAACACCGGGGAGCTGTTTTTT. Amino acid sequence: CASSLAANTGELFF. The J gene is TRBJ2-2, the V gene TRBV5-5; D gene ambiguous. The CDR3 loop spans 14 amino acids. V lost 0 bases, J lost 2 bases, and 5 bases lay in between. The germline V gene encodes CDR1 SGHKS and CDR2 YYEKEE (reference sequence).

The chain carries TRBV18 and TRBJ1-2; D gene ambiguous. Germline CDR1 is KGHSH and CDR2 is LQKENI. V lost 0 bases to trimming and J lost 0 bases, with 8 bases between them. The CDR3 consists of 15 residues. CDR3 loop: CASSPPIASNYGYTF. The CDR3 region has the DNA TGTGCCAGCTCACCACCGATAGCCTCTAACTATGGCTACACCTTC. The full variable domain, completed using reference TRBV18 and TRBJ1-2, is NAGVMQNPRHLVRRRGQEARLRCSPMKGHSHVYWYRQLPEEGLKFMVYLQKENIIDESGMPKERFSAEFPKEGPSILRIQQVVRGDSAAYFCASSPPIASNYGYTFGSGTRLTVV.

This clone has only one observation. The V and J genes are TRBV28 and TRBJ1-2; TRBD1 might be the D (5 bases). CDR3 length: 16 amino acids. Trimming stripped 2 bases from V and 1 base from J, with 14 bases between. Germline-derived CDR1 and CDR2 are MDHEN and SYDVKM. This chain's CDR3 is CASSLPLLGGNYGYTF. The CDR3 DNA reads as TGTGCCAGCAGTTTACCCCTTCTGGGGGGTAACTATGGCTACACCTTC.

This chain joins TRBV7-9 and TRBJ1-1; D remains ambiguous. Germline V gene lookup returns CDR1 SEHNR and CDR2 FQNEAQ (reference sequence). The V gene lost 5 bases and the J gene lost 8 bases, with 12 bases spanning the gap. CDR3 length: 12 residues. The CDR3 protein is CASSPSSGEAFF. In nucleotides, the CDR3 is TGTGCCAGCAGCCCCAGTAGTGGAGAAGCTTTCTTT.

The chain uses TRBV28 and TRBJ1-2; D is uncertain. V was shortened by 7 bases and J by 7 bases, with 16 bases between the two germline ends. The germline V gene has CDR1 MDHEN and CDR2 SYDVKM. This CDR3 is 13 amino acids long. DNA of the CDR3: TGTGCCAGCACCAGTCGGATGGGCTCTGGCTACACCTTC. Its protein is CASTSRMGSGYTF.

V gene TRBV4-3 combines with J gene TRBJ2-3; 9 bases fit TRBD2. Germline lookup yields CDR1 LGHNA and CDR2 YSLEER. This CDR3 region has 16 residues. Germline trimming cut 0 bases from V and 3 bases from J; bases unmatched to any gene: 4. CDR3 DNA sequence: TGCGCCAGCAGCCAAGAATGGCGGGGGGGGACAGATACGCAGTATTTT. Residues: CASSQEWRGGTDTQYF.

J is TRBJ1-2 and V is TRBV7-2, with TRBD1 identical over 7 bases. Trimming at V came to 1 base and at J to 4 bases, leaving 3 bases not matched to a gene. Germline CDR1 reads SGHTA; CDR2 reads FQGNSA. This CDR3 is 14 amino acids long. CDR3 in amino acids: CASSLDQGVYGYTF. In DNA, the CDR3 is TGTGCCAGCAGCTTAGATCAGGGGGTCTATGGCTACACCTTC.